This entry lists 29 T cell receptor beta chains sequenced from one sample in a study of blood T cells in healthy people across ages. A sample-barcoded 5' primer and a J-beta primer mix were used in a second PCR of about 7 to 12 cycles. TCRdb passed the 5' RACE reads through MiXCR, listing each CDR3 protein once. The top ten clones hold around 18% of a sample with 550,000 to 700,000 distinct CDR3 sequences, 27% of them seen once. What was sequenced was blood. These receptors were collected from a woman in her sixties or seventies in good health.

The V gene is TRBV20-1, the J gene TRBJ1-2, with TRBD1 matching over 9 bases. The V gene end was trimmed by 7 bases and the J gene end by 7 bases; junction bases not matched to a gene: 10. This CDR3 has 13 residues. CDR1 DFQATT and CDR2 SNEGSKA come from the germline V gene (reference sequence). The CDR3 reads CSVTGTGWRGYTF. CDR3 DNA: TGCAGTGTCACAGGGACAGGGTGGCGTGGCTACACCTTC.

This clonotype was seen a handful of times. This chain uses TRBV20-1 with TRBJ2-3; 10 bases are shared with TRBD1. Trimming took 5 bases from V and 1 from J; bases not matched to a gene: 6. The germline V gene has CDR1 DFQATT and CDR2 SNEGSKA (reference sequence). The CDR3 totals 15 residues. The CDR3 loop is CSALRQGAGTDTQYF. The DNA of the CDR3 is TGCAGTGCTCTAAGACAGGGGGCCGGCACAGATACGCAGTATTTT.

There are a few counts of this clonotype. The genes are TRBV7-8 and TRBJ2-5; the match to TRBD2 covers 12 bases. The J call may be wrong; the DNA end is better matched by TRBJ2-1. Germline V gene data show CDR1 as SGHVS and CDR2 as FQNEAQ. The CDR3 is 14 amino acids. CDR3: CASSPSGGVSEQFF. Here the CDR3 DNA reads TGTGCCAGCAGCCCTAGCGGGGGGGTAAGTGAGCAGTTCTTC.

V usage is TRBV24-1 and J usage is TRBJ2-5; D might be TRBD1 (6 bases). TRBJ2-7 explains the end of the DNA better; the J call may be wrong. CDR1 and CDR2 (germline): KGHDR, SFDVKD. This CDR3 is 14 amino acids long. CDR3 in amino acids: CATSDRDTAYEQYF. The CDR3 nucleotides read TGTGCCACCAGTGATAGGGACACAGCCTACGAGCAGTACTTC.

This clonotype was observed a handful of times. The V gene is TRBV7-2, the J gene TRBJ2-2; D call uncertain. CDR3 length equals 15 residues. Per the germline V gene, CDR1 is SGHTA and CDR2 is FQGNSA. Trimming took off 4 bases at V and 2 bases at J, with 11 bases between the two ends. The CDR3 nucleotides are TGTGCCAGCAGCTCCTCTCCGGTTAACACCGGGGAGCTGTTTTTT. Its protein product is CASSSSPVNTGELFF.

This clonotype was seen only a few times. The junction differs from germline at one of its ends, possibly a read error. The chain is built from TRBV3-1 and TRBJ2-2; D remains unclear. The germline V gene encodes CDR1 LGHDT and CDR2 YNNKEL (reference sequence). CDR3 length equals 17 residues. The DNA for the CDR3 is TGTGCCAGCAACCAAAAAACACGAGCATGTAACACCGGGGAGCTGTTTTTT. Protein sequence: CASNQKTRACNTGELFF.

This clonotype appeared a few times. This chain links TRBV6-2 or TRBV6-3 with TRBJ2-5, with 8 bases fitting TRBD1. V lost 4 bases and J lost 5; bases outside the gene matches: 3. The CDR3 runs to 13 residues. The germline gives CDR1 MNHEY, CDR2 SVGEGT. CDR3 nucleotide sequence: TGTGCCAGCAGTTCAGGGGGCGTGGAGACCCAGTACTTC. It codes for CASSSGGVETQYF.

This clonotype was picked up a small number of times. This chain links TRBV20-1 with TRBJ1-3; 10 nucleotides match TRBD1. This CDR3 contains 17 residues. Germline V gives CDR1 DFQATT, CDR2 SNEGSKA (reference sequence). The V gene end was trimmed by 4 bases and the J gene end by 0 bases; junction bases not matched to a gene: 9. The CDR3 reads CSANRDRGPLSGNTIYF. DNA for the CDR3: TGCAGTGCTAACCGGGACAGGGGACCGCTCTCTGGAAACACCATATATTTT.

V and J are TRBV11-3 and TRBJ2-1, with D perhaps TRBD2 (5 bases). The germline V gene has CDR1 SGHNT and CDR2 YENEEA. The CDR3 has 12 amino acids. Trimming shortened V by 5 bases and J by 9 bases, and 11 bases separated the two germline ends. CDR3 loop: CASSPGLGEQFF. Written as DNA, the CDR3 is TGTGCCAGCAGCCCCGGACTCGGTGAGCAGTTCTTC.

The chain links TRBV20-1 to TRBJ1-6; possibly TRBD1 for D (6 bases). Germline CDR1 DFQATT, CDR2 SNEGSKA (reference sequence). This CDR3 spans 13 amino acids. The V end lost 6 bases, the J end lost 7 bases, and 13 bases lay between the germline ends. The CDR3 loop reads CSASLDRNSPLHF. The CDR3 DNA reads as TGCAGTGCCAGCCTGGACAGAAATTCACCCCTCCACTTT.

The rearrangement uses TRBV24-1 and TRBJ2-2; 10 bases are shared with TRBD2. CDR1 and CDR2 from the germline V gene are KGHDR and SFDVKD. V dropped 1 base and J dropped 6; count of bases not matched to a gene: 7. This CDR3 has 17 amino acids. CDR3: CATSDFPSGGISGELFF. The CDR3 DNA is TGTGCCACCAGTGATTTCCCTAGCGGGGGAATATCCGGGGAGCTGTTTTTT.

V is TRBV29-1 and J is TRBJ2-5; tentative D call: TRBD1 (7 bases). This CDR3 is 15 amino acids long. The germline V gene has CDR1 SQVTM and CDR2 ANQGSEA. Trimming shortened V by 7 bases and J by 7 bases, and 25 bases separated the two germline ends. The CDR3 loop is CSAPGQPNFGGTQYF. The DNA for the CDR3 is TGCAGCGCCCCGGGACAGCCAAATTTCGGGGGGACCCAGTACTTC.

On this clonotype itself: This may come from a read error, since a much larger clone is one base off. The chain recombines TRBV7-2 with TRBJ2-3; unclear D gene. The CDR3 sequence is 13 residues long. Trimming shortened V by 0 bases and J by 4 bases, and 5 bases separated the two germline ends. The germline gives CDR1 SGHTA, CDR2 FQGNSA. The CDR3 DNA sequence: TGTGCCAGCAGCTTAGCCCCCTCAGATACGCAGTATTTT. It yields the protein CASSLAPSDTQYF.

In its sample, this clonotype was seen a few times. The chain combines TRBV29-1 with TRBJ2-5, with TRBD2 matching 9 bases. The CDR3 contains 15 residues. CDR1 SQVTM and CDR2 ANQGSEA come from the germline V gene. V was pared by 5 bases and J by 1 base, with 8 bases of the junction left unmatched. CDR3 coding DNA: TGCAGCGTTCTATACAGCGGGGGGTTCCAAGAGACCCAGTACTTC. Protein product: CSVLYSGGFQETQYF.

V gene TRBV28 combines with J gene TRBJ2-6; D assignment may be TRBD1 or TRBD2 (6 bases each). CDR3 length equals 15 residues. V gave up 7 bases and J gave up 4 bases, with 14 bases separating them. Per germline, CDR1 MDHEN and CDR2 SYDVKM. CDR3 sequence: CASTRRGVGANVLTF. The CDR3, as DNA: TGTGCCAGCACCAGAAGGGGGGTCGGGGCCAACGTCCTGACTTTC. Based on the CDR3 plus reference TRBV28 and TRBJ2-6, the full variable domain is DVKVTQSSRYLVKRTGEKVFLECVQDMDHENMFWYRQDPGLGLRLIYFSYDVKMKEKGDIPEGYSVSREKKERFSLILESASTNQTSMYLCASTRRGVGANVLTFGAGSRLTVL.

The table lists this clonotype with a few counts. This chain connects TRBV13 to TRBJ2-5; D not certain. Germline assignment: CDR1 PRHDT and CDR2 FYEKMQ (reference sequence). V lost 4 bases, J lost 5 bases, and 11 bases lay in between. This CDR3 contains 13 residues. The CDR3, as DNA: TGTGCCAGCAGCTATAAGAGGTCCGAGACCCAGTACTTC. The encoded protein is CASSYKRSETQYF.

On this clonotype: The junction differs from germline at one of its ends, possibly a read error. The V and J genes are TRBV5-1 and TRBJ1-2; D gene ambiguous. Germline CDR1 SGHRS, CDR2 YFSETQ. There are 13 residues in the CDR3. This CDR3 is CAGSLIGLTLGTF. For the CDR3, the DNA is TGCGCCGGCAGCTTAATTGGTTTGACGTTAGGCACCTTC.

The V call is TRBV20-1, the J call TRBJ2-3; TRBD1 matches 8 bases. The CDR3 runs to 14 residues. J lost 2 bases, V lost 3 bases, and 4 bases had no gene match. CDR1 and CDR2 (germline): DFQATT, SNEGSKA (reference sequence). The CDR3 is CSASHRGNTDTQYF. DNA for the CDR3: TGCAGTGCTAGTCACAGGGGGAACACAGATACGCAGTATTTT.

In this sample, this clonotype turned up a few times. This chain uses TRBV10-3 with TRBJ2-5, with a possible D match to TRBD2 (6 bases). This CDR3 is 14 amino acids long. From germline, CDR1 is ENHRY and CDR2 SYGVKD. V shed 6 bases and J shed 3 bases, with 14 bases lying between them. CDR3 in DNA: TGTGCCATCAGGCGGGGCGGGGCAGAAGAGACCCAGTACTTC. Its translation: CAIRRGGAEETQYF.

Regarding this clonotype: Relative to the germline gene, one junction end is altered; a read error may explain this. The chain links TRBV7-2 to TRBJ2-1; tentatively, D is TRBD1 (6 bases). The germline CDR1 and CDR2 sequences are SGHTA and FQGNSA. The CDR3 loop spans 13 amino acids. CDR3 bases: TGTGCCAGCAGCATTAGCTTTAAGGGGGAGCAGTCCTTC. This gives the protein CASSISFKGEQSF.

This clonotype was picked up a small number of times. The chain combines TRBV10-3 with TRBJ2-5; either TRBD1 or TRBD2 may supply D (6 bases each). Germline assignment: CDR1 ENHRY and CDR2 SYGVKD. The CDR3 contains 16 residues. Deletions cut 4 bases from V and 2 bases from J, with 17 bases between. The CDR3 DNA reads TGTGCCATCAGTGGGGGGGCGTCCTCTCAGCAAGAGACCCAGTACTTC. Residues: CAISGGASSQQETQYF.

The chain joins TRBV7-9 to TRBJ1-3, with 9 positions matching TRBD1. Germline V gene sequence: CDR1 SEHNR, CDR2 FQNEAQ (reference sequence). With 5 bases clipped from V and 1 base from J, the junction kept 3 bases outside the gene matches. The CDR3 loop spans 15 amino acids. CDR3 sequence reads: CASSPGTGSGNTIYF. DNA for the CDR3: TGTGCCAGCAGCCCCGGGACAGGGTCTGGAAACACCATATATTTT. Drawing the rest from reference TRBV7-9 and TRBJ1-3, the complete variable domain is DTGVSQNPRHKITKRGQNVTFRCDPISEHNRLYWYRQTLGQGPEFLTYFQNEAQLEKSRLLSDRFSAERPKGSFSTLEIQRTEQGDSAMYLCASSPGTGSGNTIYFGEGSWLTVV.

CDR3 in amino acids: CASSQAPDTQYF. The CDR3 region has the DNA TGTGCCAGCAGCCAAGCCCCGGATACGCAGTATTTT. V gene TRBV3-1 combines with J gene TRBJ2-3, with no clear D. Germline V gene sequence: CDR1 LGHDT, CDR2 YNNKEL (reference sequence). V was clipped by 1 base and J by 6 bases, with 5 bases between them. CDR3 length: 12 residues.

The V gene is TRBV9, the J gene TRBJ1-3; D perhaps matches TRBD1 (6 bases). Germline V gives CDR1 SGDLS, CDR2 YYNGEE. The CDR3 totals 16 residues. V dropped 1 base and J dropped 4 bases, with 15 bases sitting between them. CDR3 residues: CASSVSWGAGGNTIYF. CDR3 sequence (DNA): TGTGCCAGCAGCGTATCCTGGGGGGCAGGCGGAAACACCATATATTTT.

This clonotype appeared a single time. This chain links TRBV29-1 with TRBJ1-2; D unresolved. The CDR3 loop spans 11 amino acids. Per the germline V gene, CDR1 is SQVTM and CDR2 is ANQGSEA. The V end lost 6 bases, the J end lost 6 bases, and 11 bases lay between the germline ends. The CDR3 coding sequence is TGCAGCGTAGGATATAATGATGGCTACACCTTC. This sequence encodes CSVGYNDGYTF.

As DNA, the CDR3 is TGCGCCAGCAGCTGGGACGGAGCCTACGAGCAGTACTTC. Residues: CASSWDGAYEQYF. The rearrangement uses TRBV4-3 and TRBJ2-7; possibly TRBD1 or TRBD2 for D (5 bases each). Germline assignment: CDR1 LGHNA and CDR2 YSLEER. V was clipped by 5 bases and J by 2 bases, with 10 bases between them. The CDR3 has 13 amino acids.

The sample holds many counts of this clonotype. V usage is TRBV7-2 and J usage is TRBJ2-7; D is ambiguous. Trimming shortened V by 4 bases and J by 0 bases, and 10 bases separated the two germline ends. The CDR3 is 14 amino acids. Germline V gives CDR1 SGHTA, CDR2 FQGNSA. DNA of the CDR3: TGTGCCAGCAGCTCTCGGGTCAGCTCCTACGAGCAGTACTTC. Its protein product is CASSSRVSSYEQYF.

This clonotype was recorded a few times. The rearrangement uses TRBV29-1 and TRBJ2-5, with 8 bases matching TRBD1. V lost 2 bases, J lost 7 bases, and 6 bases stayed unmatched. In germline, CDR1 is SQVTM, CDR2 ANQGSEA. The CDR3 runs 13 residues. The CDR3 DNA sequence: TGCAGCGTTGAACTACAGGGGGAAGGGACCCAGTACTTC. This codes for CSVELQGEGTQYF.

This clonotype occurred a few times. V is TRBV20-1 and J is TRBJ2-5; the match to TRBD2 covers 14 bases. The end of the DNA is better explained by TRBJ2-7, so the J call may be wrong. Germline V lookup: CDR1 DFQATT, CDR2 SNEGSKA (reference sequence). The CDR3 contains 15 residues. The CDR3 protein is CSVPGLAGALYEQYF. The CDR3 coding sequence is TGCAGTGTCCCGGGACTAGCGGGGGCTCTCTACGAGCAGTACTTC.